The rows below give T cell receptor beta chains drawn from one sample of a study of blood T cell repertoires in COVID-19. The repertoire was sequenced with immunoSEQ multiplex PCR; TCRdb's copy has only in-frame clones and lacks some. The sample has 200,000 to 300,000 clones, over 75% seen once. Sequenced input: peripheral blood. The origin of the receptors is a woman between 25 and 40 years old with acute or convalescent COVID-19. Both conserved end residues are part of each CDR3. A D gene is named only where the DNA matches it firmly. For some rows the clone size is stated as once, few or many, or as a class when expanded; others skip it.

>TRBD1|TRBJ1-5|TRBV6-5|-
CASRPDRGHQPQHF
TGTGCCAGCAGGCCTGACAGGGGGCATCAGCCCCAGCATTTT
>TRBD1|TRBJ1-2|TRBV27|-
CASSNTGGEGYGYTF
TGTGCCAGCAGTAACACAGGGGGAGAAGGCTATGGCTACACCTTC
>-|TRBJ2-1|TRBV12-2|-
CASRSSKGTSGRPTCSNEQFF
TGTGCAAGTCGCTCCTCGAAGGGGACTAGCGGGAGGCCGACCTGTTCCAATGAGCAGTTCTTC
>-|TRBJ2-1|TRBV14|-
CASSLIRRVEQFF
TGTGCCAGCTCTCTAATCCGCAGGGTTGAGCAGTTCTTC
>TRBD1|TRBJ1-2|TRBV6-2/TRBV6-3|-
CASSFIGTAYGYTF
TGTGCCAGCAGTTTCATCGGGACAGCCTATGGCTACACCTTC
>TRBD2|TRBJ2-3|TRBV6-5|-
CASSTGGGRTDTQYF
TGTGCCAGCAGTACCGGGGGGGGCCGCACAGATACGCAGTATTTT
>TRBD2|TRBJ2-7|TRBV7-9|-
CASSLVGGRASYEQYF
TGTGCCAGCAGCTTAGTTGGGGGGAGGGCCTCCTACGAGCAGTACTTC
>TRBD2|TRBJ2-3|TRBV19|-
CASSVESGTYSTDTQYF
TGTGCCAGTAGTGTCGAAAGCGGGACCTATAGCACAGATACGCAGTATTTT
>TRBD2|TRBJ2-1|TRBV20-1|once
CSASQIAGGPYEQFF
TGCAGTGCTAGTCAGATAGCGGGAGGGCCGTATGAGCAGTTCTTC
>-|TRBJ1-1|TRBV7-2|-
CASSLSSLNTEAFF
TGTGCCAGCAGCTTATCATCCCTGAACACTGAAGCTTTCTTT
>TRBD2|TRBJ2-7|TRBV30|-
CAWSLRRGSYEQYF
TGTGCCTGGAGTTTACGACGCGGGAGCTACGAGCAGTACTTC
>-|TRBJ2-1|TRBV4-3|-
CASSPYSYNEQFF
TGCGCCAGCAGCCCCTACTCCTACAATGAGCAGTTCTTC
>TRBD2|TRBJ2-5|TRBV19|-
CASSGLAGGGRETQYF
TGTGCCAGTAGCGGACTAGCGGGAGGGGGTCGAGAGACCCAGTACTTC
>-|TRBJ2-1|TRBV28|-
CASSLVGRDLYNEQFF
TGTGCCAGCAGTTTGGTAGGGCGGGATCTCTACAATGAGCAGTTCTTC
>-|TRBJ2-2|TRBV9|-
CASSTTGHRTGELFF
TGTGCCAGCAGCACAACGGGACACAGAACCGGGGAGCTGTTTTTT
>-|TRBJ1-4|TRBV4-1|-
CASSPRGGYNEKLFF
TGCGCCAGCAGCCCCCGTGGAGGCTATAATGAAAAACTGTTTTTT
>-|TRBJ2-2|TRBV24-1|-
CATGDTAEELFF
TGTGCCACTGGAGATACCGCCGAGGAGCTGTTTTTT
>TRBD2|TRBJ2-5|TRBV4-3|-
CASSQDFKATSGRGETQYF
TGCGCCAGCAGCCAAGATTTTAAAGCGACTAGCGGGAGGGGGGAGACCCAGTACTTC
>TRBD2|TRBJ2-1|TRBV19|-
CASNPGLAGNYNEQFF
TGTGCCAGTAACCCGGGACTAGCGGGAAACTACAATGAGCAGTTCTTC
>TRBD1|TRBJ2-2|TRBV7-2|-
CASSRDRANTGELFF
TGTGCCAGCAGCCGGGACAGGGCTAACACCGGGGAGCTGTTTTTT
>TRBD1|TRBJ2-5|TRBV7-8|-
CATDRGRRETQYF
TGTGCCACAGACAGGGGGCGCAGAGAGACCCAGTACTTC
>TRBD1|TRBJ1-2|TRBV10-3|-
CAINSGGLGYTF
TGTGCCATCAACTCAGGGGGCTTGGGCTACACCTTC
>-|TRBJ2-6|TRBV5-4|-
CASSLSHRESLAANVLTF
TGTGCCAGCAGCTTGTCCCACAGGGAATCTCTGGCGGCCAACGTCCTGACTTTC
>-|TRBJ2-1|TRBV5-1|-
CASSPAASERGEQFF
TGCGCCAGCAGCCCCGCGGCTAGCGAGCGCGGTGAGCAGTTCTTC
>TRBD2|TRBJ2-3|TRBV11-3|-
CASSKRTSPIDTQYF
TGTGCCAGCAGCAAAAGGACTAGCCCTATAGATACGCAGTATTTT
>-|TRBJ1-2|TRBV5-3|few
CARSLEAGIFYGYTF
TGTGCCAGAAGCTTGGAGGCAGGGATTTTCTATGGCTACACCTTC
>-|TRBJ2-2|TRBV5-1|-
CASSLSGVNTGELFF
TGCGCCAGCAGCCTCAGTGGTGTGAACACCGGGGAGCTGTTTTTT
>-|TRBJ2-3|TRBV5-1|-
CASSLDSRITDTQYF
TGCGCCAGCAGCTTGGACAGCCGGATCACAGATACGCAGTATTTT
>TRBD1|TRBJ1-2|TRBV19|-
CASTDRGAYGYTF
TGTGCCAGTACCGACAGGGGGGCCTATGGCTACACCTTC
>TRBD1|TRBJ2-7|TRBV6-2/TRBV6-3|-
CASSSGTGLTF
TGTGCCAGCAGCTCCGGGACAGGGCTTACCTTC
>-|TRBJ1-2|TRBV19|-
CASSIPAGDNYGYTF
TGTGCCAGTAGTATCCCCGCAGGGGACAACTATGGCTACACCTTC
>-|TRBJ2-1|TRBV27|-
CASSSFGEAPEQFF
TGTGCCAGCAGCTCCTTCGGGGAGGCTCCTGAGCAGTTCTTC
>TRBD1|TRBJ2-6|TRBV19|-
CATPRDRGSGANVLTF
TGTGCCACTCCCCGGGACAGGGGGTCTGGGGCCAACGTCCTGACTTTC
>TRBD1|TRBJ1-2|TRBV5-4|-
CASSSTGEDYGYTF
TGTGCCAGCAGCTCAACAGGGGAAGACTATGGCTACACCTTC
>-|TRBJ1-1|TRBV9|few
CASSVGSEAHTEAFF
TGTGCCAGCAGCGTAGGGAGTGAGGCTCACACTGAAGCTTTCTTT
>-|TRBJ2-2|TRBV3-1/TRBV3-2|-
CASSLRTVSGELFF
TGTGCCAGCAGCCTCCGGACAGTTTCCGGGGAGCTGTTTTTT
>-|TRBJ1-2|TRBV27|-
CASSPRTYPSFNYGYTF
TGTGCCAGCAGTCCTCGAACATACCCCTCCTTTAACTATGGCTACACCTTC
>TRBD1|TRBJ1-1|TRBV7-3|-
CASSMAGGTEAFF
TGTGCCAGCAGCATGGCAGGGGGAACTGAAGCTTTCTTT
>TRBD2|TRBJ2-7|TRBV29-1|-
CSALTGTSGSREQYF
TGCAGCGCCCTAACCGGGACTAGCGGGAGCAGGGAGCAGTACTTC
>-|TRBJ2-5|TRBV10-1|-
CASSESGIQETQYF
TGCGCCAGCAGTGAGTCCGGGATCCAAGAGACCCAGTACTTC
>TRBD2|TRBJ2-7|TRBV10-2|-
CASLAGTYEQYF
TGCGCCAGCCTAGCGGGAACCTACGAGCAGTACTTC
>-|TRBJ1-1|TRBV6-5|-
CASSYKRNTEAFF
TGTGCCAGCAGTTACAAGAGGAACACTGAAGCTTTCTTT
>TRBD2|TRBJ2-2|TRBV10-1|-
CASSVGGRAPGELFF
TGCGCCAGCAGTGTTGGCGGGAGGGCCCCCGGGGAGCTGTTTTTT
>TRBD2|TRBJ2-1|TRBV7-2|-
CASTGTSYNEQFF
TGTGCCAGCACCGGGACTAGCTACAATGAGCAGTTCTTC
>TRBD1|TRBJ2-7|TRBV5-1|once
CASSLAGTVTYEQYF
TGCGCCAGCAGCTTGGCCGGGACAGTAACCTACGAGCAGTACTTC